Listed here is a single TCR beta chain. The sample is drawn from a study of T-cell reconstitution after alpha-beta-depleted transplantation in children. V was shortened by 2 bases and J by 0 bases, with 8 bases between the two germline ends. The CDR3 has 14 residues. Preparation of the TCRbeta library was carried out with unique molecular identifiers. Via MiXCR, TCRdb re-called the PCR reads, giving one row per CDR3 protein. In the table there are some 220,000 distinct CDR3 sequences, roughly 9% of which are singletons. The rearrangement links TRBV12-3 or TRBV12-4 to TRBJ2-7; no firm D call. The sequenced sample was PBMCs from the stem cell graft donor, obtained from the stem cell graft. The TCR originated in a human donor who donated a stem cell graft to a child with acute lymphoblastic leukemia. The CDR3 DNA sequence: TGTGCCAGCAGTTTAAGGGAAGACTCCTACGAGCAGTACTTC. Its translation is CASSLREDSYEQYF.